The clone carrying this TCR beta chain appeared a few times. Its antigen is still unknown. Germline values: CDR1 SGDLS, CDR2 YYNGEE. V lost 1 base and J lost 3, with 14 bases in between. The CDR3 contains 15 residues. The sample originates from a study of CD8 T cells in ankylosing spondylitis. Study-level findings and limits: Blood of patients with ankylosing spondylitis appeared to be characterized by a TCR beta motif of several highly homologous variants. Clones linked with disease were CD8+ and fairly uncommon in the peripheral blood. Enrichment of disease-linked clones was reportedly significant in matched ankylosing spondylitis synovial fluid.

By quantitative 5'-RACE with molecular barcodes, the TCR beta libraries were made. Each CDR3 protein is one row after TCRdb ran MiXCR on the 5' RACE reads. The profile shows 350,000 to 400,000 distinct CDR3 sequences, around 20% of them singletons. The receptor was isolated from a male donor with ankylosing spondylitis or in good health (not recorded which). Sequences were obtained from blood, either unsorted or a sorted T cell fraction (not recorded which). The chain links TRBV9 to TRBJ2-7; tentative D call: TRBD2 (6 bases). In nucleotides, the CDR3 is TGTGCCAGCAGCGTATCGTGGGGGGAGTACTACGAGCAGTACTTC. Translating it yields CASSVSWGEYYEQYF.